This TCR beta chain was profiled in a study of T cell responses to AZD1222 COVID-19 vaccine. Study details: Second-dose groups at about 4 or about 12 weeks were pooled. Study-level points and caveats: Clonal diversity was possibly underestimated, and white British individuals and females predominated among donors.

Libraries were prepared by immunoSEQ multiplex PCR; TCRdb keeps only in-frame clonotypes and omits some of them. The sample yields over 150,000 clones, about nine tenths seen once. Note on this clone: The antigen is undetermined.

The CDR3 totals 16 residues. Germline values: CDR1 SGHVS, CDR2 FQNEAQ. J gave up 3 bases and V 1 base, and 8 bases lay outside the gene matches. The TCR comes from an adult in good health. Sample: peripheral blood, taken on day 0 of AZD1222 vaccination. The chain couples TRBV7-8 to TRBJ2-7; TRBD2 matches at 8 bases. CDR3 residues: CASSLVDSGEYYEQYF. CDR3 bases: TGTGCCAGCAGCTTAGTGGATAGCGGGGAGTACTACGAGCAGTACTTC. Full variable domain (remainder filled in from reference TRBV7-8 and TRBJ2-7): GAGVSQSPRYKVAKRGQDVALRCDPISGHVSLFWYQQALGQGPEFLTYFQNEAQLDKSGLPSDRFFAERPEGSVSTLKIQRTQQEDSAVYLCASSLVDSGEYYEQYFGPGTRLTVT.